This is a list of T cell receptor beta chains from one sample in a study of glioma-infiltrating T cells. TCRdb reprocessed the multiplex PCR reads via MiXCR and lists one record per CDR3 protein. Counted here are approximately 100,000 distinct CDR3 sequences, 25% to 30% occurring once; the ten biggest clones make up roughly 46%. The sequenced sample consisted of glioma tissue, nonneoplastic brain tissue, or PBMCs (not recorded which). These TCRs come from a human donor with low-grade glioma or glioblastoma, undergoing nonglioma brain surgery, or in good health (not recorded which). The conserved cysteine and the conserved F or W are not part of the CDR3 here.

>10|TRBV5-8
ASTPIQETQY
>14|TRBV3-1
ASSLHGRGAVGGYT
>13|TRBV12-3/TRBV12-4
ASTGQLVGNQPQH
>13|TRBV29-1
SVEAGVTPDDGYT
>12|TRBV7-3
ASTFSGGAFKQF
>13|TRBV20-1
SASPGGGDLDTQY
>10|TRBV5-6
ASVGAGNEAF
>15|TRBV3-1
ASSNHDDSRWANVLT
>14|TRBV6-1
ASSGPYWYSNQPQH
>13|TRBV3-1
ASSQTGTGVDEQY
>12|TRBV15
ATSRDLMSTEAF
>13|TRBV4-1
ASSPSRDRGQEAF
>16|TRBV27
ASSRIKPGGSNYNEQF
>12|TRBV10-3
AIRSRGGTDTQY
>15|TRBV6-1
ASRFIGISGPLTEAF
>13|TRBV29-1
SVLTAGSMNTEAF
>18|TRBV28
ASSSPGTSGGSSSYNEQS
>11|TRBV29-1
SVGQGANHGYT
>10|TRBV11-2
ASSPRRMEAF
>10|TRBV29-1
SVGPKPNEQF
>12|TRBV7-6
ASSQDRGFDEQF
>11|TRBV29-1
ASRQPERYGYT
>15|TRBV4-3
ASSQTIGQGRKETQY
>11|TRBV20-1
SASKRGRSEQF
>13|TRBV2
ASSGGTPSTDTRY
>13|TRBV6-1
ASTRPQGAQETQY
>13|TRBV28
ASSSRGRVSNEQF
>10|TRBV29-1
SVGAGNYGYT
>14|TRBV10-3
AISTGLAGAINEQF
>12|TRBV2
ASSAQGANYGYT
>14|TRBV20-1
STSPLRGVLTDTQC
>15|TRBV19
ASSPQAGGRWTGELF
>12|TRBV28
ASSSDRIITEAF
>11|TRBV11-1
ASSLQANYGYT
>13|TRBV27
ASSPNLGQNTEAF
>11|TRBV28
ASSFTGPGELF
>10|TRBV12-3/TRBV12-4
ASSLDLDTQY
>13|TRBV7-2
ASSINSLNTGELF
>12|TRBV19
ASGGQESNQPQH
>13|TRBV30
AWSGDLVSTDTQY
>12|TRBV3-1
ASTRGQGGEKLF
>12|TRBV4-1
ASSFGTAQETQY
>13|TRBV7-2
ASSPPSRSSYEQY
>12|TRBV3-1
ASSQEGSSYEQY
>12|TRBV7-2
ASRERIGTDTQY
>9|TRBV7-8
ASSLDQPQH
>12|TRBV4-3
ASSSGQGAYGYT
>11|TRBV7-9
ASSLVSNYGYT
>11|TRBV14
ASSQMTHTEAF
>14|TRBV3-1
ASSQAGTGPWETQY
>14|TRBV3-1
ASSQDQRREGETQY